The clone carrying this T cell receptor beta chain has at least ten counts. Treatment given: randomized to nivolumab then ipilimumab (arm A) or the reverse (arm B). DNA-damaging chemotherapy had not been given to any patient beforehand. The table came from immunoSEQ multiplex PCR; TCRdb's copy has only in-frame clones and leaves some out. The sample holds more than 5,500 clones; around 21% are singletons and the top ten take roughly 10%. V lost 5 bases, J lost 2 bases, and 12 bases lay in between. In germline, CDR1 is MGHRA, CDR2 YSYEKL. This CDR3 is built from 14 residues. The data were taken from a study of sequential checkpoint blockade in melanoma. Study background: Both treatment sequences were followed by maintenance nivolumab. Matched biopsies came pretreatment and at week 13 for some 22 patients. About 89 pretreatment tumor DNA samples were TCRβ immunosequenced.

The V gene is TRBV4-1, the J gene TRBJ1-2; possible D gene TRBD1, 5 bases. The receptor was derived from a human donor with melanoma. This material consisted of tumor tissue (inferred from file names), taken from a patient given nivolumab and ipilimumab in sequence. CDR3 nucleotides: TGCGCCAGCAGCGAGGGGAACCGGAACTATGGCTACACCTTC. Its translation is CASSEGNRNYGYTF.